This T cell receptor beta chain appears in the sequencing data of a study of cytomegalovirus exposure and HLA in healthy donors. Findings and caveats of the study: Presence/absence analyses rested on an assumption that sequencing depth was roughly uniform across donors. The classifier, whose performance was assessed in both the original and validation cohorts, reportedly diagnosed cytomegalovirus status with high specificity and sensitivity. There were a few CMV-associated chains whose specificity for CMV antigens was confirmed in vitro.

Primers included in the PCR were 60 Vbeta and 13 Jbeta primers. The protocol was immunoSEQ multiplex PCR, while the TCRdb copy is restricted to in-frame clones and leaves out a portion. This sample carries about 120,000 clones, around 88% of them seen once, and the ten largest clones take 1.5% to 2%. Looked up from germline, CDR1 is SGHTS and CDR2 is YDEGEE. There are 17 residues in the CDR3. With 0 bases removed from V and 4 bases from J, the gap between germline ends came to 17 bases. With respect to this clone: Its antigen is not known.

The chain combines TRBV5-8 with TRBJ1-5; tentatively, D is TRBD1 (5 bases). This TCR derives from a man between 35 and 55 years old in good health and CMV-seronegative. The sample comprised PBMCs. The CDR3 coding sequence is TGTGCCAGCAGCTTGGAGCGGGGCCTCTATTCTAATCAGCCCCAGCATTTT. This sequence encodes CASSLERGLYSNQPQHF.